The clone carrying this TCR beta chain was recorded a few times. RNA transcripts were the template for amplifying TCR beta CDR3 regions. With the HTBI primer set, the TCR CDR3 went through a first round of RT-PCR. TCRdb called the multiplex PCR reads again in MiXCR, with one record for every CDR3 protein. Among approximately 220,000 distinct CDR3 sequences listed, 18% were seen once. With a duration under 2 months, the hyperthyroidism was newly diagnosed in patients aged 18 to 65. This specimen belongs to a study of T cells in Graves' hyperthyroidism and ophthalmopathy. About the study: Pretreatment peripheral blood was obtained at initial diagnosis.

The sequencing sample was made of blood. The sequence derives from a man in his forties or fifties with Graves' hyperthyroidism.

CDR3 region: CASSQYQQGAGTGELFF. The CDR3 coding sequence is TGCGCCAGCAGCCAATACCAACAGGGGGCGGGCACCGGGGAGCTGTTTTTT. The genes are TRBV4-3 and TRBJ2-2; 9 nucleotides line up with TRBD1. Trimming removed 2 bases from V and 4 bases from J; junction bases left unmatched: 8. The germline CDR1 and CDR2 sequences are LGHNA and YSLEER. CDR3 length equals 17 residues.